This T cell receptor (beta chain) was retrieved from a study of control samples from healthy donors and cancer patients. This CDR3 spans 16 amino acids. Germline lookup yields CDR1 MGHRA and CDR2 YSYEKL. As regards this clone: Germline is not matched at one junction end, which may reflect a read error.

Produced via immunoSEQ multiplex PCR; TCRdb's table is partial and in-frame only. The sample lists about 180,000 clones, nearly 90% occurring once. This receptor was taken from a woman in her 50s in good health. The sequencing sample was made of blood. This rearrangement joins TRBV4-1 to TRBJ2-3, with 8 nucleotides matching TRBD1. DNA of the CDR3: TGCGCCAGCAGCGAAGATTCTAGACAGGGGCCAGATACGCAGTATTTT. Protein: CASSEDSRQGPDTQYF.